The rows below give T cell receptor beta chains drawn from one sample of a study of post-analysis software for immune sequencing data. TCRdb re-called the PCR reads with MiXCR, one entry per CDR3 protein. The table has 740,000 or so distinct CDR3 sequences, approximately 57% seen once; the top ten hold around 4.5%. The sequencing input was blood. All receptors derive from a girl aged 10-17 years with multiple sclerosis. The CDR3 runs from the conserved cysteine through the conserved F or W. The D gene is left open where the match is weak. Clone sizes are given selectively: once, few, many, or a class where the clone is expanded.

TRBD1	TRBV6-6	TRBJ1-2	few	CASRDRAGLYGYTF	TGTGCCAGCAGGGACAGGGCGGGACTCTATGGCTACACCTTC
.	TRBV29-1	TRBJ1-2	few	CSVVAEGYTF	TGCAGCGTTGTGGCGGAGGGCTACACCTTC
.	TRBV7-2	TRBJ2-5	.	CASSLAGRYGETQYF	TGTGCCAGCAGCTTAGCCGGACGGTATGGGGAGACCCAGTACTTC
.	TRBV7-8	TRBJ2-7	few	CASSLIREQYF	TGTGCCAGCAGCTTAATACGGGAGCAGTACTTC
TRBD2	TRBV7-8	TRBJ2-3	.	CASSLVRGGYTDTQYF	TGTGCCAGCAGCTTAGTGCGGGGAGGGTACACAGATACGCAGTATTTT
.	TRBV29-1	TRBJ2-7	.	CSVAKGVTLNYEQYF	TGCAGCGTTGCCAAGGGGGTGACCCTAAACTACGAGCAGTACTTC
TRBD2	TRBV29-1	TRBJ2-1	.	CSVEGLGSGSSNEQFF	TGCAGCGTTGAGGGATTGGGTAGCGGGAGTAGTAATGAGCAGTTCTTC
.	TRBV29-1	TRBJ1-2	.	CSVLDRNYGYTF	TGCAGCGTTCTGGACAGAAACTATGGCTACACCTTC
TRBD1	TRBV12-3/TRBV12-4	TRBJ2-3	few	CASSSAHRGIDTQYF	TGTGCCAGCAGTTCCGCCCACAGGGGAATAGATACGCAGTATTTT
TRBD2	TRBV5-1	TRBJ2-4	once	CASSLRIDGGGNIQYF	TGCGCCAGCAGCTTGAGAATCGACGGGGGGGGGAACATTCAGTACTTC
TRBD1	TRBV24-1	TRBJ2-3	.	CATSDSRDSDTQYF	TGTGCCACCAGTGATTCCCGGGACAGCGATACGCAGTATTTT
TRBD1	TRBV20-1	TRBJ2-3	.	CSARAGTGQPDTQYF	TGCAGTGCTAGAGCCGGGACAGGGCAACCAGATACGCAGTATTTT
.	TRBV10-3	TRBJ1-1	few	CAIRGEGSNTEAFF	TGTGCCATCAGGGGGGAGGGTTCAAACACTGAAGCTTTCTTT
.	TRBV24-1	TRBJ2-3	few	CATSLGRASTDTQYF	TGTGCCACCAGTCTCGGAAGGGCTAGCACAGATACGCAGTATTTT
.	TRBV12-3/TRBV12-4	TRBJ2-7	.	CASRISWGVGDEQYF	TGTGCCAGCAGAATTAGTTGGGGAGTAGGCGACGAGCAGTACTTC
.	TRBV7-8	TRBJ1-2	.	CASSSRGRAFYGYTF	TGTGCCAGCAGCTCCCGGGGCAGAGCTTTTTATGGCTACACCTTC
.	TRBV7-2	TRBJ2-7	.	CASSRSGTEYEQYF	TGTGCCAGCAGCCGTTCCGGGACCGAATACGAGCAGTACTTC
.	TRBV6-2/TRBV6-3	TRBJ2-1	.	CASSHSETYNEQFF	TGTGCCAGCAGTCACTCGGAAACCTACAATGAGCAGTTCTTC
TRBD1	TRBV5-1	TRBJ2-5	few	CASSFSPGGGETQYF	TGCGCCAGCAGCTTTTCGCCAGGGGGCGGAGAGACCCAGTACTTC
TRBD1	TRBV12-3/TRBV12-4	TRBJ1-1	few	CASSLGPGTGIAFF	TGTGCCAGCAGTCTGGGACCCGGGACAGGGATCGCTTTCTTT
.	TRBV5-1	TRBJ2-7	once	CASSSTGPSAYEQYF	TGCGCCAGCAGCTCCACCGGGCCGAGTGCCTACGAGCAGTACTTC
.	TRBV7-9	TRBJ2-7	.	CASSLLETSYEQYF	TGTGCCAGCAGCTTATTGGAAACCTCCTACGAGCAGTACTTC
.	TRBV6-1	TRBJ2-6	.	CASDGEGAGANVLTF	TGTGCCAGCGACGGTGAGGGGGCTGGGGCCAACGTCCTGACTTTC